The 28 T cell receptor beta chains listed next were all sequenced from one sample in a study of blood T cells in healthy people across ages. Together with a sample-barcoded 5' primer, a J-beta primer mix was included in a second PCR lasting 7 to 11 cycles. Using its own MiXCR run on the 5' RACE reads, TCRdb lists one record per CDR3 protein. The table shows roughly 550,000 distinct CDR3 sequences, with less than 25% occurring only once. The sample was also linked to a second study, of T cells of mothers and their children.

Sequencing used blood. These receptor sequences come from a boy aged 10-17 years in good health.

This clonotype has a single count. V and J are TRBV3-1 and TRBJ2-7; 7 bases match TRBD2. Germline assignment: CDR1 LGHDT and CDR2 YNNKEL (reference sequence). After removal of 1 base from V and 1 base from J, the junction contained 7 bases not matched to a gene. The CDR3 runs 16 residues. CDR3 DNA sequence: TGTGCCAGCAGCCAAGCCAGCGGGGCCGCTTCCTACGAGCAGTACTTC. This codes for CASSQASGAASYEQYF.

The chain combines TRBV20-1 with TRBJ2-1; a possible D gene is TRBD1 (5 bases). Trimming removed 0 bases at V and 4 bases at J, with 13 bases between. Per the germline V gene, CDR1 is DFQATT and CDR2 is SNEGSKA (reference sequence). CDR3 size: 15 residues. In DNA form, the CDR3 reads TGCAGTGCTAGAGATCCGACAGTTAGGTACAATGAGCAGTTCTTC. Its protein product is CSARDPTVRYNEQFF.

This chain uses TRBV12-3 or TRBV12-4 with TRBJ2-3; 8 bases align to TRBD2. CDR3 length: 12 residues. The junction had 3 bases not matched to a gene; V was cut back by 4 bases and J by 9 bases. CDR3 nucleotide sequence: TGTGCCAGCAGTTCGGGGGGGGTCACGCAGTATTTT. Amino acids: CASSSGGVTQYF.

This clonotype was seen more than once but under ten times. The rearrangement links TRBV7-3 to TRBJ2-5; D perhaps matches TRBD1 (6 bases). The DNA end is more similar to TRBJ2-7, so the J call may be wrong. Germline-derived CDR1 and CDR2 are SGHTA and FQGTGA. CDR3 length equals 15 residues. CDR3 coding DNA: TGTGCCAGCAGCTTAAACAGGGTGGCGGACCACGAGCAGTACTTC. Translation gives CASSLNRVADHEQYF.

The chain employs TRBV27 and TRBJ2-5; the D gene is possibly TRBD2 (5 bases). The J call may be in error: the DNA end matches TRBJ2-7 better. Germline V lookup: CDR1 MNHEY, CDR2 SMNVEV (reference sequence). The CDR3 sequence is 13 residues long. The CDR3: CASSLVATAEQYF. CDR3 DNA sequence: TGTGCCAGCAGTTTGGTAGCGACGGCCGAGCAGTACTTC.

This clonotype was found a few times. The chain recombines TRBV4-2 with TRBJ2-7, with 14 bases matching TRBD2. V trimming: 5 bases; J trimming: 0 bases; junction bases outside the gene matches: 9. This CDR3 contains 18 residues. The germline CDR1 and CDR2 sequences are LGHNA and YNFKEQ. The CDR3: CASSFGTSGGRSSYEQYF. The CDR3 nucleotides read TGTGCCAGCAGCTTCGGGACTAGCGGGGGACGCAGCTCCTACGAGCAGTACTTC.

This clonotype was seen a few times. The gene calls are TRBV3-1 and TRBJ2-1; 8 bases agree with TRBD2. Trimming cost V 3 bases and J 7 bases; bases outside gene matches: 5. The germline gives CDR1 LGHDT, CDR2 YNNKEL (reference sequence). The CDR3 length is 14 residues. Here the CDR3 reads CASSQRTSRNEQFF. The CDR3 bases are TGTGCCAGCAGCCAGAGGACTAGCCGTAATGAGCAGTTCTTC.

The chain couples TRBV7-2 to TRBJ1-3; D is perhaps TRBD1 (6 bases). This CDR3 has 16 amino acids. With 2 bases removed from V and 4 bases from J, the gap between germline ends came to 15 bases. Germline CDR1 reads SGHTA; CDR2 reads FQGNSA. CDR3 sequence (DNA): TGTGCCAGCAGCTTAAAGGAACAGGGTGCAGGAAACACCATATATTTT. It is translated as CASSLKEQGAGNTIYF.

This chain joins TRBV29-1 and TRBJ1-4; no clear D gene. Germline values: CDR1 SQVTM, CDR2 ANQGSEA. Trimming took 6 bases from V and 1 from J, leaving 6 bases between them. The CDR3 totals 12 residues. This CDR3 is CSVWETNEKLFF. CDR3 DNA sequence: TGCAGCGTGTGGGAAACTAATGAAAAACTGTTTTTT.

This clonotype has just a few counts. CDR3 sequence (DNA): TGCGCCAGCAGCCAAGATTGGGAGGGGGCGAACACTGAAGCTTTCTTT. Amino acids: CASSQDWEGANTEAFF. The chain combines TRBV4-3 with TRBJ1-1; 7 nucleotides align to TRBD1. J lost 1 base, V lost 0 bases, and 5 bases had no gene match. Germline loops: CDR1 LGHNA, CDR2 YSLEER. This CDR3 region has 16 residues.

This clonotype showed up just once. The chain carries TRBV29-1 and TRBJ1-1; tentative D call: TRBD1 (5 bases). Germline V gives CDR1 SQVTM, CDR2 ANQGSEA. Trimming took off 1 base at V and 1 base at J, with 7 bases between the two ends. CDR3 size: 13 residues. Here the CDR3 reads CSVEAGGNTEAFF. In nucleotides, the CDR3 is TGCAGCGTTGAAGCGGGGGGGAACACTGAAGCTTTCTTT. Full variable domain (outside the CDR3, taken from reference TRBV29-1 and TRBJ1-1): SAVISQKPSRDICQRGTSLTIQCQVDSQVTMMFWYRQQPGQSLTLIATANQGSEATYESGFVIDKFPISRPNLTFSTLTVSNMSPEDSSIYLCSVEAGGNTEAFFGQGTRLTVV.

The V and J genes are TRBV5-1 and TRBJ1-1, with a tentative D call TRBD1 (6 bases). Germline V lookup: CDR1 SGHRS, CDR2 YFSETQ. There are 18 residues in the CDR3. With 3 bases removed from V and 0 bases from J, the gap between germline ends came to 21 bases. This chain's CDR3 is CASSWGRQGSPMNTEAFF. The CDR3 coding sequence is TGCGCCAGCAGCTGGGGGCGGCAGGGATCACCCATGAACACTGAAGCTTTCTTT.

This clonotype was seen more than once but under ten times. The CDR3 spells CASSLAIEGGTQYF. CDR3 nucleotide sequence: TGTGCCAGCAGCTTAGCAATCGAGGGGGGTACGCAGTATTTT. The chain links TRBV11-2 to TRBJ2-3, with D tentatively TRBD1 or TRBD2 (6 bases each). The CDR3 has 14 amino acids. From germline, CDR1 is SGHAT and CDR2 FQNNGV. Trimming removed 1 base from V and 8 bases from J, with 13 bases in between.

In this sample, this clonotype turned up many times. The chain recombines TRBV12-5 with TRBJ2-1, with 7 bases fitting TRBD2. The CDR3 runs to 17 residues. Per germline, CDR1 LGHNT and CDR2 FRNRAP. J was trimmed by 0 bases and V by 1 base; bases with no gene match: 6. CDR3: CASGLGVREGSYNEQFF. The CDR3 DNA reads TGTGCTAGTGGTTTGGGGGTGAGGGAGGGCTCCTACAATGAGCAGTTCTTC.

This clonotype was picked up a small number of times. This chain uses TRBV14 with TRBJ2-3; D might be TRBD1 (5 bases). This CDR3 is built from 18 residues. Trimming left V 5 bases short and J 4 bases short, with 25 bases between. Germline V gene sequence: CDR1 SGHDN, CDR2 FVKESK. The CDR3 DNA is TGTGCCAGCAGCTCAGGGCCATGGTGGGCGCAGAGCGCAGATACGCAGTATTTT. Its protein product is CASSSGPWWAQSADTQYF.

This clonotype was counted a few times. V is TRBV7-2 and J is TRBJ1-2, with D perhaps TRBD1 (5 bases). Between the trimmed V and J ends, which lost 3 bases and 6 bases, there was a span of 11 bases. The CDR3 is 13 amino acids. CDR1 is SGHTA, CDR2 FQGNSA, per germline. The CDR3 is CASSFQGSHGYTF. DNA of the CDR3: TGTGCCAGCAGCTTTCAGGGAAGTCATGGCTACACCTTC.

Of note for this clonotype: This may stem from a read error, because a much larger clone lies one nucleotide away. CDR3 region: CASSQDSGSSYNDQFF. The CDR3 DNA reads TGTGCCAGCAGCCAAGATAGCGGGAGCTCCTACAATGACCAGTTCTTC. The chain links TRBV3-1 to TRBJ2-1; TRBD2 aligns across 9 bases. The CDR3 extends over 16 amino acids. Germline CDR1 and CDR2: LGHDT and YNNKEL (reference sequence).

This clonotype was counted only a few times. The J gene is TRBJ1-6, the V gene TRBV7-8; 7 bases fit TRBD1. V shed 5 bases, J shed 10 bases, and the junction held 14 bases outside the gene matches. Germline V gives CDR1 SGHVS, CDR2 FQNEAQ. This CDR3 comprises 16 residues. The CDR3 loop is CASSTIARDSGSPLHF. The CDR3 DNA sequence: TGTGCCAGCAGCACAATAGCCCGGGACAGTGGCTCACCCCTCCACTTT.

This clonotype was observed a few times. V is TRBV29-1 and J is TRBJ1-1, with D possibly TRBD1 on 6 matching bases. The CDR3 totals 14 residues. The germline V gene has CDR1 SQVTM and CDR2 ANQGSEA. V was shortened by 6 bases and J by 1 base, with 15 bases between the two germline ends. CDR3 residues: CSVRRDTSNTEAFF. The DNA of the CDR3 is TGCAGCGTCCGACGGGACACCTCGAACACTGAAGCTTTCTTT.

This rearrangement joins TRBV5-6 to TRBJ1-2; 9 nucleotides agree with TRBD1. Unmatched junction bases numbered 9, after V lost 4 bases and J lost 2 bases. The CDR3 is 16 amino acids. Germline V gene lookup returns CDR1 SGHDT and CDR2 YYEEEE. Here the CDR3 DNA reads TGTGCCAGCAGCCCTGGGACAGGGAGGGCAAACTATGGCTACACCTTC. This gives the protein CASSPGTGRANYGYTF.

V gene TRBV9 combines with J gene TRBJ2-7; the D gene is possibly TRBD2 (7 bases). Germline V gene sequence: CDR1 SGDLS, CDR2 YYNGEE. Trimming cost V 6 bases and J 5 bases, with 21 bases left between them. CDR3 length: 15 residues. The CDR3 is CASNLDGGGGDEQYF. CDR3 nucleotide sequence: TGTGCCAGCAACCTAGACGGCGGAGGGGGGGACGAGCAGTACTTC.

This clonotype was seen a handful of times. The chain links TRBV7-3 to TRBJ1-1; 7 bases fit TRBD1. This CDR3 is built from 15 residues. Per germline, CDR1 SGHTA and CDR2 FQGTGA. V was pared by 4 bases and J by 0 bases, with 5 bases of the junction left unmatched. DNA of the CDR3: TGTGCCAGCAGCTCCACAGGGGAGCTGAACACTGAAGCTTTCTTT. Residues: CASSSTGELNTEAFF.

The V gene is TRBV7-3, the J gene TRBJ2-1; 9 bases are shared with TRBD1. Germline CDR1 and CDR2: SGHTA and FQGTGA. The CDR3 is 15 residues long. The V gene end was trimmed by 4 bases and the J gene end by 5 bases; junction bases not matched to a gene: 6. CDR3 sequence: CASSSFGQGNNEQFF. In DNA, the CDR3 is TGTGCCAGCAGCTCATTCGGACAGGGGAACAATGAGCAGTTCTTC.

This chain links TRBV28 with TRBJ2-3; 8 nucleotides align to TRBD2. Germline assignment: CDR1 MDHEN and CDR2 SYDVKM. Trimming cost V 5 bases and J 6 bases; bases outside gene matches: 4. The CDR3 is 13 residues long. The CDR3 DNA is TGTGCCAGCAGTCGGGGGGGTTTGGATACGCAGTATTTT. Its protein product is CASSRGGLDTQYF.

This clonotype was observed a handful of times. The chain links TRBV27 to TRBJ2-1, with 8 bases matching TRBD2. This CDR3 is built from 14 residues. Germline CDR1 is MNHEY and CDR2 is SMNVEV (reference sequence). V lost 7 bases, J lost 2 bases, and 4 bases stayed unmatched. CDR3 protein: CASTPAGAYNEQFF. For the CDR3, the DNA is TGTGCCAGCACCCCAGCGGGAGCCTACAATGAGCAGTTCTTC.

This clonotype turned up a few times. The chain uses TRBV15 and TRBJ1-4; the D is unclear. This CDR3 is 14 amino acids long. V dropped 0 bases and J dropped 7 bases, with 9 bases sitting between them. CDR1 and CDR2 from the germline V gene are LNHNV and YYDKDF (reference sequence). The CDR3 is CATSRDGGFEKLFF. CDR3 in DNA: TGTGCCACCAGCAGAGATGGAGGGTTTGAAAAACTGTTTTTT.

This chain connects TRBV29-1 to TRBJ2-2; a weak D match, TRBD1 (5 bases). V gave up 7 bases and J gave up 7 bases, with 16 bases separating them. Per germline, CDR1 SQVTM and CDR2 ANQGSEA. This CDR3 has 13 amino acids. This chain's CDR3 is CSADMGQGGELFF. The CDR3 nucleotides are TGCAGCGCGGACATGGGGCAAGGCGGGGAGCTGTTTTTT.

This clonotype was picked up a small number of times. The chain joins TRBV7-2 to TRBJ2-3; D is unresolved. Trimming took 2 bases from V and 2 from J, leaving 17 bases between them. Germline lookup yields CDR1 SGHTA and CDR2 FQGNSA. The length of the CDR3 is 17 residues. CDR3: CASSLWSLGPLTDTQYF. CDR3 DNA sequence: TGTGCCAGCAGCTTATGGTCGTTAGGTCCTCTCACAGATACGCAGTATTTT.